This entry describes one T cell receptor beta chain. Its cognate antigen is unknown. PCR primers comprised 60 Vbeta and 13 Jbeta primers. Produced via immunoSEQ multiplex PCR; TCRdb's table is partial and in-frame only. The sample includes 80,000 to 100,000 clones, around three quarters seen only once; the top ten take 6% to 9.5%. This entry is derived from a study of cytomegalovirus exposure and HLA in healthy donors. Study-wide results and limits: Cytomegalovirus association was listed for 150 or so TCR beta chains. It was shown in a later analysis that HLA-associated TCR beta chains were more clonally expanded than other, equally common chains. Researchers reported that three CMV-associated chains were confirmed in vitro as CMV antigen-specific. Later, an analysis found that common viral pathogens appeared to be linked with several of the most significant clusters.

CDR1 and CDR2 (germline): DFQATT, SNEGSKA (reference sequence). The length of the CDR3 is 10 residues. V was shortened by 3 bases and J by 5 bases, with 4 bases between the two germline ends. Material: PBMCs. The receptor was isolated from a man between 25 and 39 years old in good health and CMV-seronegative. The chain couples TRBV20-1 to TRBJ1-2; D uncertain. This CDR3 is CSASIYGYTF. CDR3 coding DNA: TGCAGTGCTAGTATTTATGGCTACACCTTC.